The 8 T cell receptor beta chains presented below share a single source sample, sequenced in a study of T cell changes during pregnancy in multiple sclerosis. Data came from immunoSEQ multiplex PCR; TCRdb stores just in-frame clones and leaves some out. Of about 41,000 clones detected, around 93% appear once; the ten largest clones hold 7.5% to 10%. Sequences were derived from CD8+ T cells from peripheral blood mononuclear cells, sampled in the third trimester of pregnancy. These receptor sequences come from a female donor with multiple sclerosis, enrolled in a pregnancy study.

This chain connects TRBV9 to TRBJ2-2; weak D call: TRBD2 (6 bases). The germline V gene has CDR1 SGDLS and CDR2 YYNGEE. V lost 4 bases, J lost 7 bases, and 14 bases lay in between. The CDR3 loop spans 14 amino acids. This CDR3 is CASSFSGSGGELFF. The CDR3 region has the DNA TGTGCCAGCAGCTTCAGCGGTAGCGGCGGGGAGCTGTTTTTT.

V gene TRBV4-1 combines with J gene TRBJ2-7; a weak D match, TRBD1 (6 bases). The CDR3 contains 13 residues. Per germline, CDR1 MGHRA and CDR2 YSYEKL. Trimming left V 2 bases short and J 5 bases short, with 10 bases between. CDR3 loop: CASSQIQGHEQYF. CDR3 nucleotides: TGCGCCAGCAGCCAAATACAGGGCCACGAGCAGTACTTC.

The V and J genes are TRBV4-1 and TRBJ2-3; 8 positions agree with TRBD2. The germline CDR1 and CDR2 sequences are MGHRA and YSYEKL. The CDR3 runs 15 residues. V lost 4 bases, J lost 4 bases, and 7 bases stayed unmatched. In DNA, the CDR3 is TGCGCCAGCAGCCGAGCAGGACTAGCTCCAGATACGCAGTATTTT. Amino acids: CASSRAGLAPDTQYF.

This clone has a single count. The rearrangement uses TRBV13 and TRBJ2-1, with 15 positions matching TRBD2. V was clipped by 3 bases and J by 9 bases; unmatched bases: 3. From germline, CDR1 is PRHDT and CDR2 FYEKMQ (reference sequence). The CDR3 is 15 amino acids. The CDR3 region is CASSLRTSGRGEQFF. In DNA, the CDR3 is TGTGCCAGCAGCTTGAGGACTAGCGGGAGGGGTGAGCAGTTCTTC.

The V gene is TRBV7-8, the J gene TRBJ2-7; maybe TRBD2 (6 bases). CDR3 length equals 16 residues. Trimming shortened V by 1 base and J by 3 bases, and 16 bases separated the two germline ends. Germline loops: CDR1 SGHVS, CDR2 FQNEAQ. CDR3 DNA: TGTGCCAGCAGCTTAGAGGGCCCCGGGAGCTACTACGAGCAGTACTTC. Translated: CASSLEGPGSYYEQYF.

The V call is TRBV27, the J call TRBJ2-3; D not certain. Deletions cut 2 bases from V and 3 bases from J, with 6 bases between. The CDR3 has 13 residues. Germline CDR1 reads MNHEY; CDR2 reads SMNVEV (reference sequence). CDR3 sequence (DNA): TGTGCCAGCAGTTTAACTTCTACAGATACGCAGTATTTT. Protein product: CASSLTSTDTQYF.

The sample holds one count of this clone. The V gene is TRBV18, the J gene TRBJ1-1; D unresolved. Germline V gene sequence: CDR1 KGHSH, CDR2 LQKENI. The CDR3 sequence is 15 residues long. The V end was cut by 4 bases, the J end by 5 bases, with 17 bases between. CDR3 in DNA: TGTGCCAGCTCACAAGAGGGCCTGTCAGAGACTGAAGCTTTCTTT. This translates into CASSQEGLSETEAFF.

This clone was found once. The CDR3 spells CASWQGADTQYF. The DNA for the CDR3 is TGTGCCAGCTGGCAGGGGGCAGATACGCAGTATTTT. The J gene is TRBJ2-3, the V gene TRBV6-6, with 7 bases that match TRBD1. The germline CDR1 and CDR2 sequences are MNHNY and SVGAGI (reference sequence). The CDR3 is 12 residues long. V was pared by 8 bases and J by 4 bases, with 3 bases of the junction left unmatched.